These 24 T cell receptor beta chains were sequenced from one sample in a study of T cell repertoires in cytomegalovirus infection. TCRdb used MiXCR to reprocess the reads, holding one entry per CDR3 protein. The repertoire includes 700,000 to 950,000 distinct CDR3 sequences, approximately 32% of them detected once, and under 15% sits in the top ten. Their recognized antigens are unknown. Sample: cultured CD8+ T cells from PBMCs, taken from culture after CMV antigen stimulation. These receptors all stem from a human donor in good health (CMV status not recorded). Some clones in this sample may be carry-over from other donors' samples.

V gene TRBV15 combines with J gene TRBJ2-3; D is ambiguous. Germline CDR1 LNHNV, CDR2 YYDKDF (reference sequence). V was pared by 0 bases and J by 3 bases, with 13 bases between. The CDR3 consists of 16 residues. The CDR3 spells CATSREKARVTDTQYF. The CDR3 DNA reads TGTGCCACCAGCAGAGAAAAAGCTAGGGTAACAGATACGCAGTATTTT.

The V gene is TRBV27, the J gene TRBJ1-2, with 7 bases that match TRBD1. The V gene end was trimmed by 5 bases and the J gene end by 8 bases; junction bases not matched to a gene: 14. The CDR3 extends over 15 amino acids. Per germline, CDR1 MNHEY and CDR2 SMNVEV (reference sequence). CDR3: CASSVKKTGASGYTF. The DNA for the CDR3 is TGTGCCAGCAGTGTGAAAAAAACAGGGGCTAGCGGCTACACCTTC.

A few counts support this clonotype. J is TRBJ1-5 and V is TRBV6-2 or TRBV6-3; the match to TRBD1 covers 8 bases. The CDR3 totals 17 residues. V dropped 2 bases and J dropped 6; count of bases not matched to a gene: 12. Germline-derived CDR1 and CDR2 are MNHEY and SVGEGT. CDR3 DNA sequence: TGTGCCAGCAGTTACAATCAGGCACAGGGGGGATCTCAGCCCCAGCATTTT. Residues: CASSYNQAQGGSQPQHF.

Only a few counts were recorded for this clonotype. The rearrangement links TRBV20-1 to TRBJ2-1; possibly TRBD1 for D (6 bases). V shed 5 bases and J shed 7 bases, with 15 bases lying between them. CDR1 is DFQATT, CDR2 SNEGSKA, per germline (reference sequence). This CDR3 contains 13 residues. The CDR3 DNA sequence: TGCAGTGCTTCCCGGGACACGTATAATGAGCAGTTCTTC. Its protein product is CSASRDTYNEQFF.

The rearrangement joins TRBV6-8 to TRBJ1-4, with a weak D call TRBD1 (6 bases). The CDR3 has 11 amino acids. V dropped 2 bases and J dropped 14 bases, with 9 bases sitting between them. CDR1 MNHGY and CDR2 SAAAGT come from the germline V gene. CDR3 bases: TGTGCCAGCAGTTACGGGGGCCTCCTGTTTTTT. This encodes CASSYGGLLFF.

There are a few counts of this clonotype. The chain joins TRBV12-3 or TRBV12-4 to TRBJ2-3, with D tentatively TRBD1 (5 bases). The CDR3 has 15 residues. The germline V and J ends were trimmed by 3 bases and 2 bases, with 12 bases remaining between them. The DNA for the CDR3 is TGTGCCAGCAGTTTGTTACTCAGGGCCACAGATACGCAGTATTTT. This encodes CASSLLLRATDTQYF.

This clonotype came up a few times. The chain has TRBV27 and TRBJ1-2, with TRBD1 as a possible D gene (5 bases). There are 11 residues in the CDR3. Trimming left V 8 bases short and J 6 bases short, with 10 bases between. CDR1 MNHEY and CDR2 SMNVEV come from the germline V gene (reference sequence). CDR3 sequence: CASRQGDGYTF. The CDR3, as DNA: TGTGCCAGCCGCCAAGGGGATGGCTACACCTTC.

The chain carries TRBV6-2 or TRBV6-3 and TRBJ2-3, with D possibly being TRBD1 (5 bases). V was cut by 6 bases and J by 2 bases, with 12 bases left in between. CDR3 length: 14 residues. CDR1 is MNHEY and CDR2 is SVGEGT in the germline V gene. Here the CDR3 DNA reads TGTGCCAGCAGGATAGGGGTTACCACAGATACGCAGTATTTT. As protein: CASRIGVTTDTQYF.

As for this clonotype: The junction does not match germline at one end; this may be a read error. This chain connects TRBV5-3 to TRBJ1-1, with 9 bases that match TRBD1. TRBV5-3 is designated an ORF whose function remains uncertain. CDR3 size: 15 residues. CDR3 nucleotides: TGTACCAGCAGCAGCGGGACAGGGCAGAACACTGAAGCTTTCTTT. It codes for CTSSSGTGQNTEAFF.

This clonotype came up a few times. The chain combines TRBV7-9 with TRBJ2-3, with TRBD2 as a possible D gene (5 bases). Per the germline V gene, CDR1 is SEHNR and CDR2 is FQNEAQ (reference sequence). This CDR3 contains 15 residues. Deletions cut 3 bases from V and 0 bases from J, with 10 bases between. The CDR3 nucleotides are TGTGCCAGCAGCTTCCGGGAAGCTAGCACAGATACGCAGTATTTT. It yields the protein CASSFREASTDTQYF. The full variable domain, with the rest looked up from reference TRBV7-9 and TRBJ2-3, is DTGVSQNPRHKITKRGQNVTFRCDPISEHNRLYWYRQTLGQGPEFLTYFQNEAQLEKSRLLSDRFSAERPKGSFSTLEIQRTEQGDSAMYLCASSFREASTDTQYFGPGTRLTVL.

A word on this clonotype: Since no conserved phenylalanine or tryptophan closes the CDR3, a read error is the likely cause. The chain uses TRBV12-3 or TRBV12-4 and TRBJ2-3, with 9 bases identical to TRBD1. This CDR3 comprises 13 residues. Trimming took 3 bases from V and 6 from J; bases not matched to a gene: 1. The CDR3 DNA is TGTGCCAGCAGTTTCGGGACAGGGGATACGCAGTATTCT. Protein sequence: CASSFGTGDTQYS.

J is TRBJ2-2 and V is TRBV6-2 or TRBV6-3; 8 positions match TRBD1. This CDR3 is built from 16 residues. The V segment lost 6 bases and the J segment 4 bases; nucleotides outside the gene matches: 10. Germline CDR1 reads MNHEY; CDR2 reads SVGEGT. This chain's CDR3 is CASRDRTGIATGELFF. Here the CDR3 DNA reads TGTGCCAGCAGAGATAGGACAGGGATAGCCACCGGGGAGCTGTTTTTT.

This chain links TRBV27 with TRBJ2-2; 7 positions match TRBD1. This CDR3 region has 13 residues. Per germline, CDR1 MNHEY and CDR2 SMNVEV (reference sequence). The ends lost 10 bases at V and 4 bases at J; junction bases unmatched: 6. For the CDR3, the DNA is TGTGCCACCCAGACAGGGCGCACCGGGGAGCTGTTTTTT. It encodes CATQTGRTGELFF.

This clonotype was counted a few times. V usage is TRBV20-1 and J usage is TRBJ2-7; TRBD1 aligns across 7 bases. This CDR3 region has 12 residues. CDR1 DFQATT and CDR2 SNEGSKA come from the germline V gene (reference sequence). V trimming: 2 bases; J trimming: 4 bases; junction bases outside the gene matches: 2. The CDR3 DNA reads TGCAGTGCTAGACACAGGGGATACGAGCAGTACGTC. It is translated as CSARHRGYEQYV.

The table lists this clonotype with a few counts. The chain employs TRBV27 and TRBJ1-2; D call uncertain. The CDR3 length is 14 residues. Germline V gene data show CDR1 as MNHEY and CDR2 as SMNVEV (reference sequence). Trimming took 3 bases from V and 5 from J, leaving 13 bases between them. CDR3 nucleotides: TGTGCCAGCAGTTTCTTTGGGGATGTGTATGGCTACACCTTC. Translation: CASSFFGDVYGYTF.

This chain uses TRBV27 with TRBJ2-7, with TRBD2 identical over 7 bases. The germline V gene encodes CDR1 MNHEY and CDR2 SMNVEV (reference sequence). Trimming at V came to 7 bases and at J to 0 bases, leaving 9 bases not matched to a gene. The CDR3 sequence is 15 residues long. Written as DNA, the CDR3 is TGTGCCAGCACCCCCCCGGGAGGCAGCTCCTACGAGCAGTACTTC. Translated, it gives CASTPPGGSSYEQYF.

A single count supports this clonotype. An end of the junction differs from the germline gene, which may be a read error. This chain links TRBV7-2 with TRBJ1-1; TRBD1 is a possible D gene (6 bases). The germline V gene encodes CDR1 SGHTA and CDR2 FQGNSA. This CDR3 is built from 14 residues. The CDR3 bases are TGTGCCAACAGCTTAGGCAGGGGGAACACTGAAGCTTTCTTT. Its translation: CANSLGRGNTEAFF.

The chain combines TRBV7-6 with TRBJ2-2; a possible D gene is TRBD1 (6 bases). Deletions cut 8 bases from V and 2 bases from J, with 15 bases between. The germline V gene encodes CDR1 SGHVS and CDR2 FNYEAQ. The CDR3 consists of 15 residues. The CDR3 bases are TGTGCCAGCCCCCGTGGGGGCCTTAACACCGGGGAGCTGTTTTTT. It yields the protein CASPRGGLNTGELFF.

The chain couples TRBV28 to TRBJ1-5; D uncertain. Germline V CDR1 and CDR2: MDHEN, SYDVKM. V shed 5 bases and J shed 0 bases, with 11 bases lying between them. The CDR3 extends over 15 amino acids. CDR3 nucleotides: TGTGCCAGCAGTCCGAACAGTTATAGCAATCAGCCCCAGCATTTT. As protein: CASSPNSYSNQPQHF.

This clonotype was observed a single time. The chain carries TRBV11-2 and TRBJ1-2; 9 bases match TRBD1. V was pared by 4 bases and J by 6 bases, with 6 bases of the junction left unmatched. The germline V gene has CDR1 SGHAT and CDR2 FQNNGV. CDR3 length equals 14 residues. The chain's CDR3 is CASSSGQGLHGYTF. CDR3 coding DNA: TGTGCCAGCAGCTCGGGACAGGGTCTCCATGGCTACACCTTC. Together with reference TRBV11-2 and TRBJ1-2, the CDR3 gives the full variable domain: EAGVAQSPRYKIIEKRQSVAFWCNPISGHATLYWYQQILGQGPKLLIQFQNNGVVDDSQLPKDRFSAERLKGVDSTLKIQPAKLEDSAVYLCASSSGQGLHGYTFGSGTRLTVV.

The genes are TRBV7-9 and TRBJ1-3; no clear D gene. This CDR3 has 14 residues. Germline CDR1 and CDR2: SEHNR and FQNEAQ (reference sequence). Trimming cost V 5 bases and J 1 base, with 9 bases left between them. CDR3 in DNA: TGTGCCAGCAGCCCCGTTGTTTCTGGAAACACCATATATTTT. This sequence encodes CASSPVVSGNTIYF. Combining the CDR3 with reference TRBV7-9 and TRBJ1-3 gives the whole variable domain DTGVSQNPRHKITKRGQNVTFRCDPISEHNRLYWYRQTLGQGPEFLTYFQNEAQLEKSRLLSDRFSAERPKGSFSTLEIQRTEQGDSAMYLCASSPVVSGNTIYFGEGSWLTVV.

This clonotype has a single count. This chain uses TRBV10-3 with TRBJ2-1; 9 bases map to TRBD2. The CDR3 covers 15 residues. Losses at the gene ends were 5 bases for V and 5 bases for J; bases not matched to a gene: 7. The germline V gene encodes CDR1 ENHRY and CDR2 SYGVKD. CDR3 nucleotide sequence: TGTGCCATCAGTCCGAGCGGGGGGATCCACAATGAGCAGTTCTTC. Protein sequence: CAISPSGGIHNEQFF.

This clonotype was found a few times. CDR3 in amino acids: CASSSRGSLNYGYTF. The DNA for the CDR3 is TGTGCCAGCAGTTCACGGGGTTCCCTTAACTATGGCTACACCTTC. V is TRBV6-2 or TRBV6-3 and J is TRBJ1-2; no firm D call. The CDR3 contains 15 residues. Germline CDR1 is MNHEY and CDR2 is SVGEGT. Trimming cost V 4 bases and J 1 base, with 13 bases left between them.

The chain is built from TRBV7-6 and TRBJ2-2, with 9 bases identical to TRBD1. Germline CDR1 is SGHVS and CDR2 is FNYEAQ. The length of the CDR3 is 14 residues. V trimming: 4 bases; J trimming: 7 bases; junction bases outside the gene matches: 4. For the CDR3, the DNA is TGTGCCAGCAGCTGGGACAGGGCGGACGGGGAGCTGTTTTTT. As protein: CASSWDRADGELFF. Combining the CDR3 with reference TRBV7-6 and TRBJ2-2 gives the whole variable domain GAGVSQSPRYKVTKRGQDVALRCDPISGHVSLYWYRQALGQGPEFLTYFNYEAQQDKSGLPNDRFSAERPEGSISTLTIQRTEQRDSAMYRCASSWDRADGELFFGEGSRLTVL.